The 31 T cell receptor beta chains below come from one sample, sequenced in a study of T-cell reconstitution after alpha-beta-depleted transplantation in children. It was with unique molecular identifiers that the TCRbeta library was prepared. Using its own MiXCR run on the PCR reads, TCRdb lists one record per CDR3 protein. The table includes just under 350,000 distinct CDR3 sequences, 15% to 20% detected once. This specimen consisted of PBMCs, mostly from graft donor cells, obtained 360 days after TCRalphabeta/CD19-depleted stem cell transplant. These receptor sequences come from a male patient between 2 and 15 years old who had a stem cell transplant for acute lymphoblastic leukemia, so the T cells may come from the graft donor.

The chain joins TRBV29-1 to TRBJ2-3; TRBD2 might be the D (5 bases). Trimming removed 0 bases at V and 3 bases at J, with 7 bases between. Germline CDR1 reads SQVTM; CDR2 reads ANQGSEA. The CDR3 is 13 residues long. CDR3: CSVEDGLTDTQYF. The CDR3 DNA reads as TGCAGCGTTGAAGATGGACTGACAGATACGCAGTATTTT.

The V gene is TRBV25-1, the J gene TRBJ2-1, with a tentative D call TRBD2 (5 bases). V was trimmed by 7 bases and J by 4 bases, leaving 11 bases between them. The CDR3 is 13 amino acids. Germline lookup yields CDR1 MGHDK and CDR2 SYGVNS. The CDR3 nucleotides read TGTGCCAGCACCGCGGGCTTTTACAATGAGCAGTTCTTC. This gives the protein CASTAGFYNEQFF.

Ten or more counts support this clonotype. The J gene is TRBJ1-2, the V gene TRBV12-3 or TRBV12-4, with D possibly matching TRBD1 (5 bases). V lost 3 bases to trimming and J lost 5 bases, with 16 bases between them. The CDR3 spans 15 residues. CDR3 amino acids: CASSFRHRLWYGYTF. CDR3 bases: TGTGCCAGCAGTTTTAGGCACAGGCTATGGTATGGCTACACCTTC.

The chain has TRBV28 and TRBJ1-4; D may be TRBD1 (5 bases). The germline CDR1 and CDR2 sequences are MDHEN and SYDVKM. Trimming took off 3 bases at V and 8 bases at J, with 19 bases between the two ends. The CDR3 totals 16 residues. The CDR3 is CASSFGGVREREKLFF. Written as DNA, the CDR3 is TGTGCCAGCAGTTTCGGAGGGGTGAGGGAGAGAGAAAAACTGTTTTTT.

This clonotype was detected only a few times. This chain links TRBV28 with TRBJ2-2; D not resolved. Germline-derived CDR1 and CDR2 are MDHEN and SYDVKM. This CDR3 comprises 13 residues. V was shortened by 4 bases and J by 6 bases, with 9 bases between the two germline ends. CDR3 region: CASSSQTPGELFF. The CDR3 coding sequence is TGTGCCAGCAGTTCGCAGACGCCCGGGGAGCTGTTTTTT. The variable domain in full, completed from reference TRBV28 and TRBJ2-2, reads DVKVTQSSRYLVKRTGEKVFLECVQDMDHENMFWYRQDPGLGLRLIYFSYDVKMKEKGDIPEGYSVSREKKERFSLILESASTNQTSMYLCASSSQTPGELFFGEGSRLTVL.

This clonotype turned up a few times. This chain uses TRBV11-2 with TRBJ2-3; the match to TRBD2 covers 9 bases. This CDR3 contains 16 residues. V lost 5 bases to trimming and J lost 3 bases; unmatched junction nucleotides: 9. The germline V gene encodes CDR1 SGHAT and CDR2 FQNNGV. The CDR3 here is CASSLSGGRGTDTQYF. The CDR3 DNA is TGTGCCAGCAGCCTCTCGGGCGGGAGGGGGACAGATACGCAGTATTTT.

V gene TRBV19 combines with J gene TRBJ2-7; either TRBD1 or TRBD2 may supply D (5 bases each). Germline V gives CDR1 LNHDA, CDR2 SQIVND (reference sequence). Trimming removed 3 bases from V and 3 bases from J, with 12 bases in between. The CDR3 spans 14 residues. The CDR3, as DNA: TGTGCCAGTAGTATCAGGGACCTAGGCTACGAGCAGTACTTC. It translates to CASSIRDLGYEQYF.

This clonotype was picked up a small number of times. The chain couples TRBV12-3 or TRBV12-4 to TRBJ2-1; tentative D call: TRBD2 (5 bases). The CDR3 runs 13 residues. Deletions cut 6 bases from V and 8 bases from J, with 14 bases between. CDR3 region: CASSLLGRHEQFF. For the CDR3, the DNA is TGTGCCAGCAGCTTACTAGGACGGCATGAGCAGTTCTTC.

The rearrangement uses TRBV27 and TRBJ2-5, with D possibly being TRBD1 (5 bases). The CDR3 has 16 amino acids. The germline V gene has CDR1 MNHEY and CDR2 SMNVEV (reference sequence). Trimming cost V 0 bases and J 5 bases, with 16 bases left between them. This CDR3 is CASSLSPDTRQETQYF. The CDR3 DNA follows: TGTGCCAGCAGTTTATCCCCGGACACCCGTCAGGAGACCCAGTACTTC.

This clonotype appeared a few times. V gene TRBV4-1 combines with J gene TRBJ1-1; D gene uncertain. The germline V gene has CDR1 MGHRA and CDR2 YSYEKL. Trimming stripped 4 bases from V and 6 bases from J, with 15 bases between. The CDR3 length is 14 residues. Here the CDR3 reads CASSPRAGFPEAFF. CDR3 sequence (DNA): TGCGCCAGCAGCCCCCGGGCCGGGTTCCCTGAAGCTTTCTTT.

This clonotype was detected a few times. The chain links TRBV6-2 or TRBV6-3 to TRBJ2-7; 10 nucleotides agree with TRBD2. CDR3 length equals 16 residues. Losses at the gene ends were 2 bases for V and 0 bases for J; bases not matched to a gene: 4. The germline CDR1 and CDR2 sequences are MNHEY and SVGEGT. As DNA, the CDR3 is TGTGCCAGCAGTTACGTAAGCGGGAGGGCCTCCTACGAGCAGTACTTC. This sequence encodes CASSYVSGRASYEQYF.

In this sample, this clonotype turned up a few times. The J gene is TRBJ1-5, the V gene TRBV28; possible D gene TRBD1, 6 bases. Looked up from germline, CDR1 is MDHEN and CDR2 is SYDVKM. Trimming left V 5 bases short and J 6 bases short, with 17 bases between. CDR3 length: 15 residues. In DNA form, the CDR3 reads TGTGCCAGCAGTCTTCACACAGGGTTTTTTCAGCCCCAGCATTTT. This translates into CASSLHTGFFQPQHF.

This clonotype showed up many times. The rearrangement joins TRBV19 to TRBJ2-3; D is unresolved. The length of the CDR3 is 13 residues. Trimming cost V 4 bases and J 0 bases, with 5 bases left between them. Germline CDR1 is LNHDA and CDR2 is SQIVND (reference sequence). The CDR3 DNA reads TGTGCCAGTAGTACCCTAAGCACAGATACGCAGTATTTT. Translation gives CASSTLSTDTQYF.

V and J are TRBV18 and TRBJ2-7; D is uncertain. CDR3 length: 12 residues. Germline loops: CDR1 KGHSH, CDR2 LQKENI. Trimming took 2 bases from V and 6 from J, leaving 8 bases between them. The CDR3 nucleotides read TGTGCCAGCTCACCAGGTTGGGTCGAGCAGTACTTC. Its translation is CASSPGWVEQYF.

J is TRBJ2-7 and V is TRBV28; D call uncertain. Germline-derived CDR1 and CDR2 are MDHEN and SYDVKM. There are 17 residues in the CDR3. V lost 5 bases, J lost 4 bases, and 24 bases lay in between. In DNA, the CDR3 is TGTGCCAGCAGTCACCCGGGCCTATCCATCCTTGGTTACGAGCAGTACTTC. Amino acid sequence: CASSHPGLSILGYEQYF.

This clonotype appeared a few times. The V call is TRBV7-9, the J call TRBJ2-3, with 7 bases fitting TRBD1. Trimming took 5 bases from V and 6 from J; bases not matched to a gene: 11. This CDR3 spans 15 amino acids. Germline V lookup: CDR1 SEHNR, CDR2 FQNEAQ (reference sequence). This CDR3 reads CASSPDRVLRDTQYF. The CDR3 DNA follows: TGTGCCAGCAGCCCAGACAGGGTGTTAAGGGATACGCAGTATTTT.

This clonotype was seen a handful of times. V and J are TRBV20-1 and TRBJ2-1; the D gene is possibly TRBD2 (5 bases). The CDR3 runs to 17 residues. The germline V gene has CDR1 DFQATT and CDR2 SNEGSKA (reference sequence). V shed 0 bases and J shed 0 bases, with 15 bases lying between them. CDR3 residues: CSARDRKLAGSYNEQFF. DNA of the CDR3: TGCAGTGCTAGAGATAGGAAACTTGCGGGCTCCTACAATGAGCAGTTCTTC.

V usage is TRBV11-2 and J usage is TRBJ2-3, with 8 positions matching TRBD2. Germline-derived CDR1 and CDR2 are SGHAT and FQNNGV. V lost 0 bases, J lost 4 bases, and 6 bases stayed unmatched. The CDR3 sequence is 16 residues long. The CDR3 bases are TGTGCCAGCAGCTTAGATCCGAGCGGGAGTTCAGATACGCAGTATTTT. As protein: CASSLDPSGSSDTQYF.

This clonotype was counted between two and nine times. The chain recombines TRBV6-1 with TRBJ2-1; 11 nucleotides align to TRBD2. Per germline, CDR1 MNHNS and CDR2 SASEGT. The CDR3 consists of 15 residues. The ends lost 6 bases at V and 6 bases at J; junction bases unmatched: 7. The chain's CDR3 is CASSETSGTGNEQFF. Here the CDR3 DNA reads TGTGCCAGCAGCGAGACTAGCGGGACGGGCAATGAGCAGTTCTTC.

V gene TRBV6-2 or TRBV6-3 combines with J gene TRBJ2-3, with TRBD1 identical over 9 bases. The CDR3 consists of 13 residues. Per the germline V gene, CDR1 is MNHEY and CDR2 is SVGEGT. The junction had 3 bases not matched to a gene; V was cut back by 6 bases and J by 5 bases. DNA for the CDR3: TGTGCCAGCAGGTCGACAGGGGGAGATACGCAGTATTTT. Protein sequence: CASRSTGGDTQYF.

The genes are TRBV4-3 and TRBJ1-1; D is undetermined. The V end lost 0 bases, the J end lost 0 bases, and 8 bases lay between the germline ends. The CDR3 extends over 15 amino acids. CDR1 LGHNA and CDR2 YSLEER come from the germline V gene. This CDR3 is CASSQDWLLNTEAFF. The CDR3 DNA reads TGCGCCAGCAGCCAAGATTGGCTTTTGAACACTGAAGCTTTCTTT.

This clonotype was observed many times. The chain couples TRBV28 to TRBJ2-5, with 7 bases that match TRBD2. With 3 bases clipped from V and 5 bases from J, the junction kept 6 bases outside the gene matches. This CDR3 comprises 14 residues. From germline, CDR1 is MDHEN and CDR2 SYDVKM. DNA of the CDR3: TGTGCCAGCAGTTTGGCGGGAGAGGAGGAGACCCAGTACTTC. Protein product: CASSLAGEEETQYF.

This clonotype was counted ten times or more. This chain links TRBV3-1 with TRBJ1-3, with a weak D call TRBD1 (6 bases). Trimming took off 1 base at V and 4 bases at J, with 14 bases between the two ends. The CDR3 runs 16 residues. Germline values: CDR1 LGHDT, CDR2 YNNKEL (reference sequence). The CDR3 region is CASSQVGGGPGNTIYF. The CDR3 DNA follows: TGTGCCAGCAGCCAAGTCGGGGGGGGCCCCGGAAACACCATATATTTT.

The V gene is TRBV21-1, the J gene TRBJ2-2; the D call of TRBD1 is as the table states it, not checked on the DNA. TRBV21-1 is flagged as a pseudogene. There are 14 residues in the CDR3. CDR3 region: CASSYPGQGRELFF. DNA for the CDR3: TGTGCCAGCAGCTATCCAGGACAGGGCCGGGAGCTGTTTTTT.

Ten or more counts support this clonotype. The V and J genes are TRBV7-9 and TRBJ1-1, with a tentative D call TRBD1 (5 bases). The CDR3 is made up of 13 amino acids. Germline assignment: CDR1 SEHNR and CDR2 FQNEAQ (reference sequence). V lost 1 base to trimming and J lost 5 bases, with 8 bases between them. The CDR3 region is CASSLVGDTEAFF. As DNA, the CDR3 is TGTGCCAGCAGCTTAGTAGGGGATACTGAAGCTTTCTTT.

CDR3 bases: TGCAGTGCTACGGACACCGAAGCTAACTATGGCTACACCTTC. Its protein product is CSATDTEANYGYTF. V usage is TRBV20-1 and J usage is TRBJ1-2; D possibly corresponds to TRBD1 (5 bases). The CDR3 covers 14 residues. V was shortened by 4 bases and J by 0 bases, with 12 bases between the two germline ends. The germline gives CDR1 DFQATT, CDR2 SNEGSKA (reference sequence).

This chain links TRBV20-1 with TRBJ2-5; D not certain. Trimming removed 2 bases at V and 3 bases at J, with 10 bases between. Germline lookup yields CDR1 DFQATT and CDR2 SNEGSKA (reference sequence). The CDR3 sequence is 13 residues long. In DNA, the CDR3 is TGCAGTGCTAGAAAGACGTTTGAAGAGACCCAGTACTTC. It yields the protein CSARKTFEETQYF.

This clonotype was counted a few times. The V gene is TRBV4-1, the J gene TRBJ2-7, with 10 nucleotides matching TRBD2. Trimming removed 4 bases from V and 1 base from J; junction bases left unmatched: 4. The CDR3 is made up of 15 amino acids. Germline-derived CDR1 and CDR2 are MGHRA and YSYEKL. CDR3 in amino acids: CASSPGLATSYEQYF. The CDR3 bases are TGCGCCAGCAGCCCGGGACTAGCGACTTCCTACGAGCAGTACTTC.

This clonotype was counted at least ten times. The chain carries TRBV12-3 or TRBV12-4 and TRBJ2-7, with 12 bases matching TRBD2. The CDR3 sequence is 15 residues long. After removal of 5 bases from V and 2 bases from J, the junction contained 4 bases not matched to a gene. The CDR3 is CASSLTSGSAYEQYF. CDR3 sequence (DNA): TGTGCCAGCAGTCTGACTAGCGGGAGTGCCTACGAGCAGTACTTC.

This chain connects TRBV6-1 to TRBJ2-2; 9 nucleotides agree with TRBD2. The V gene's germline CDR1 is MNHNS and CDR2 SASEGT. This CDR3 spans 20 amino acids. V trimming: 3 bases; J trimming: 0 bases; junction bases outside the gene matches: 14. The CDR3 reads CASSERAGGLSPTNTGELFF. CDR3 DNA sequence: TGTGCCAGCAGTGAGCGAGCGGGAGGTCTCTCCCCGACGAACACCGGGGAGCTGTTTTTT.

This clonotype was counted at least ten times. This sequence joins TRBV14 and TRBJ2-3, with TRBD2 identical over 7 bases. The CDR3 has 17 residues. V trimming: 4 bases; J trimming: 1 base; junction bases outside the gene matches: 11. Germline CDR1 and CDR2: SGHDN and FVKESK. The CDR3 region has the DNA TGTGCCAGCAGCCGCCCACGTCCGGGAGGAGGCACAGATACGCAGTATTTT. Protein product: CASSRPRPGGGTDTQYF.